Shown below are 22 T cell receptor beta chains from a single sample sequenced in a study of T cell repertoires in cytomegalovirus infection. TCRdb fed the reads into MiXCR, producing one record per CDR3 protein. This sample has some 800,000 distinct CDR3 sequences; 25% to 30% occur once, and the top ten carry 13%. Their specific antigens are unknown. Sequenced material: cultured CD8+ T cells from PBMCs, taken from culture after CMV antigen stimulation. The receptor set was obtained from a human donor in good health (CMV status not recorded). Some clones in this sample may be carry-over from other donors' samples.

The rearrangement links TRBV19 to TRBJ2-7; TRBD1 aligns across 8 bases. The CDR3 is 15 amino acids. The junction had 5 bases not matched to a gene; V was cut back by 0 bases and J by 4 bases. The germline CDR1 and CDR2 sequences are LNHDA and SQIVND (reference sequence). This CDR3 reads CASSIDGTGDYEQYF. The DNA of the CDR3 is TGTGCCAGTAGTATAGACGGGACAGGTGATTACGAGCAGTACTTC.

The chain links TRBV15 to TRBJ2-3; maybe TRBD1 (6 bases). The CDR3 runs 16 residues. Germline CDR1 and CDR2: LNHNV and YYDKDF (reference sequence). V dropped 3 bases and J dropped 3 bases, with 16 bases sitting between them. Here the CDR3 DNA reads TGTGCCACCAGCAGTTTTTCGCGGACAGCTACAGATACGCAGTATTTT. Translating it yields CATSSFSRTATDTQYF.

CDR3 in DNA: TGTGCCAGCAGTGAAATAGCGGGGGGCAATACGCAGTATTTT. Its protein product is CASSEIAGGNTQYF. The V call is TRBV2, the J call TRBJ2-3; 10 nucleotides line up with TRBD2. The V segment lost 2 bases and the J segment 7 bases; nucleotides outside the gene matches: 3. This CDR3 contains 14 residues. The V gene's germline CDR1 is SNHLY and CDR2 FYNNEI.

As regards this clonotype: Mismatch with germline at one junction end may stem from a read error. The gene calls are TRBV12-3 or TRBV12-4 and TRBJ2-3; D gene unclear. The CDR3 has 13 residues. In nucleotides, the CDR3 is TGTGTCAGCAGTCTGGCCCTTACAGATACGCAGTATTTT. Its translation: CVSSLALTDTQYF.

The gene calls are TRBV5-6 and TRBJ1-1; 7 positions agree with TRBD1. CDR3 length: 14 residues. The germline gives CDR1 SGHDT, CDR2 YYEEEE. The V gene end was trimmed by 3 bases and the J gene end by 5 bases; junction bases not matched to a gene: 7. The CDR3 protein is CASSSDRHTTEAFF. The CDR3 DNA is TGTGCCAGCAGCTCGGACAGGCACACAACTGAAGCTTTCTTT.

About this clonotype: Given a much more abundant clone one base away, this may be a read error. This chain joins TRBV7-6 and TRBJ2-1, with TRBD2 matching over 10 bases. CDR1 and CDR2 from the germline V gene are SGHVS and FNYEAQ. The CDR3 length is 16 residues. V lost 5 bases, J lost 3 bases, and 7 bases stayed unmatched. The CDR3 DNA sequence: TGTGCCAGCAGCCCACGGACTAGCGGCTACTACAATGAGCAGTTCTTC. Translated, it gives CASSPRTSGYYNEQFF.

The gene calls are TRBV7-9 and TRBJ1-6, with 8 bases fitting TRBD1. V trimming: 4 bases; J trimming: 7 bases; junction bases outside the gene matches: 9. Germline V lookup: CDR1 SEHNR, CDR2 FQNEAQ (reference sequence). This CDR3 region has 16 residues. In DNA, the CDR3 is TGTGCCAGCAGCTCTCTCGGGACAGGCTACAATTCACCCCTCCACTTT. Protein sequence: CASSSLGTGYNSPLHF.

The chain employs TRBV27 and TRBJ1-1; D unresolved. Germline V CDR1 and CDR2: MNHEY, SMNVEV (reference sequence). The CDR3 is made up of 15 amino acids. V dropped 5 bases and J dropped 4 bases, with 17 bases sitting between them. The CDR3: CASSLTRGSGTEAFF. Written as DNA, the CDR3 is TGTGCCAGCAGTCTGACCCGGGGATCGGGCACTGAAGCTTTCTTT.

The DNA for the CDR3 is TGTGCCAGTAGTCCCCTTAGGGGAGCGGGGGTGTACAATGAGCAGTTCTTC. This sequence encodes CASSPLRGAGVYNEQFF. The chain carries TRBV19 and TRBJ2-1, with TRBD2 identical over 8 bases. J was trimmed by 4 bases and V by 5 bases; bases with no gene match: 13. The CDR3 has 17 residues. Germline V gene sequence: CDR1 LNHDA, CDR2 SQIVND (reference sequence).

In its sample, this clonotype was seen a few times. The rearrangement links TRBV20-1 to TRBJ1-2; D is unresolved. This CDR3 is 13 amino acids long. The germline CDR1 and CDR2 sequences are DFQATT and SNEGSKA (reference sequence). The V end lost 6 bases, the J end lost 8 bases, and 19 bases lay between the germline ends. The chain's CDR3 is CSAQEMTGKGYTF. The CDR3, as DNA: TGCAGTGCGCAGGAAATGACTGGAAAAGGCTACACCTTC.

The chain's CDR3 is CASSPRTGVGEGYTF. In DNA, the CDR3 is TGTGCCAGCAGTCCCAGGACAGGCGTCGGTGAGGGCTACACCTTC. The genes are TRBV12-3 or TRBV12-4 and TRBJ1-2; 7 bases match TRBD1. V lost 5 bases, J lost 8 bases, and 14 bases stayed unmatched. The CDR3 spans 15 residues.

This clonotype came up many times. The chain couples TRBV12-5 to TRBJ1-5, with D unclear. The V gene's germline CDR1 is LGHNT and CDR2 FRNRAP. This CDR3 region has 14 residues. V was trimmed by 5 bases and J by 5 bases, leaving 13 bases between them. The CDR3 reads CASGPERRDQPQHF. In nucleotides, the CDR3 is TGTGCTAGTGGTCCCGAGAGGAGAGATCAGCCCCAGCATTTT.

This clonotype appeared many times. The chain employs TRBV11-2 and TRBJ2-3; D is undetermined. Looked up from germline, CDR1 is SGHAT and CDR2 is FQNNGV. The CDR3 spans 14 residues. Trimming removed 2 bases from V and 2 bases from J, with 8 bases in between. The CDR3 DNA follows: TGTGCCAGCAGCTTATCGGTCTACACAGATACGCAGTATTTT. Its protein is CASSLSVYTDTQYF. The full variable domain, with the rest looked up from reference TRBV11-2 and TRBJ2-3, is EAGVAQSPRYKIIEKRQSVAFWCNPISGHATLYWYQQILGQGPKLLIQFQNNGVVDDSQLPKDRFSAERLKGVDSTLKIQPAKLEDSAVYLCASSLSVYTDTQYFGPGTRLTVL.

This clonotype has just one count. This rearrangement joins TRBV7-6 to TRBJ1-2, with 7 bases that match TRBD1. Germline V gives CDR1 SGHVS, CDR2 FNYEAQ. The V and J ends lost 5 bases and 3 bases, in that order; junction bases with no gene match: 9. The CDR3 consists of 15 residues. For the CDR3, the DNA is TGTGCCAGCAGCCCTAAACAGGGGATTGACTATGGCTACACCTTC. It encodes CASSPKQGIDYGYTF.

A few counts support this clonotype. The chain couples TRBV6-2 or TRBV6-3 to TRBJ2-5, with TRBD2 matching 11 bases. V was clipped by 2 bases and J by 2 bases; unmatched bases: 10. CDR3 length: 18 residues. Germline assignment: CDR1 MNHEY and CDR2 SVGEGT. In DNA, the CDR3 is TGTGCCAGCAGTTACACATGGGCACTAGCGGGGGATCAAGAGACCCAGTACTTC. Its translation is CASSYTWALAGDQETQYF.

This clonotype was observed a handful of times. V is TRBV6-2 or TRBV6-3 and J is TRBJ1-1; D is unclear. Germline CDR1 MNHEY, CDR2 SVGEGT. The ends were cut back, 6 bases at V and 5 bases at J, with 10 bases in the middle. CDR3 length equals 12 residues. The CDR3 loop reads CASSPQRTEAFF. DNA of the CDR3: TGTGCCAGCAGCCCACAACGGACTGAAGCTTTCTTT.

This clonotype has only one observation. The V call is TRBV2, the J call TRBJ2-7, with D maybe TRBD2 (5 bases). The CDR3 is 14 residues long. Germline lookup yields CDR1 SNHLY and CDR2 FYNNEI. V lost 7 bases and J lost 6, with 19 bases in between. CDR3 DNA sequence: TGTGCCAGCACCAGCCGGACTTCTATCCTCGAGCAGTACGTC. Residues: CASTSRTSILEQYV.

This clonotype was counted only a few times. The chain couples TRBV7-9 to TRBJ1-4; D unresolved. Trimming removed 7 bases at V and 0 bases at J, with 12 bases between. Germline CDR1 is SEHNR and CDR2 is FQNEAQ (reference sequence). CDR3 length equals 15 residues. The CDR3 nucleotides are TGTGCCAGCAATGGAGGGATTGCAACTAATGAAAAACTGTTTTTT. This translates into CASNGGIATNEKLFF.

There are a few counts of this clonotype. The CDR3 DNA sequence: TGTGCCAGCAGTTATGCGTCAGGGAATCCCCGTTTCCCCCCCTACGAGCAGTACGTC. Translated, it gives CASSYASGNPRFPPYEQYV. V is TRBV6-2 or TRBV6-3 and J is TRBJ2-7, with D perhaps matching TRBD1 (5 bases). Germline CDR1 is MNHEY and CDR2 is SVGEGT. This CDR3 is built from 19 residues. V lost 3 bases and J lost 2, with 26 bases in between.

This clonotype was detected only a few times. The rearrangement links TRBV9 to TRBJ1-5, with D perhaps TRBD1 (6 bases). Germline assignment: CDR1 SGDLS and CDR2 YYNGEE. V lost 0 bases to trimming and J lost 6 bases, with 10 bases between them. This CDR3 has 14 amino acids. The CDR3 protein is CASSVGWGAQPQHF. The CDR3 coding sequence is TGTGCCAGCAGCGTAGGTTGGGGGGCTCAGCCCCAGCATTTT.

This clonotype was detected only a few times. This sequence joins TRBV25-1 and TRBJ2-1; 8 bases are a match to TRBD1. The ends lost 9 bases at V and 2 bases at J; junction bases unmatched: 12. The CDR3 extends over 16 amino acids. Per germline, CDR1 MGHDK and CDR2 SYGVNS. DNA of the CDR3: TGTGCCAGTTACGGGACAGGTGAGGCGACCTACAATGAGCAGTTCTTC. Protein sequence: CASYGTGEATYNEQFF. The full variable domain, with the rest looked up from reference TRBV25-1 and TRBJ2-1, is EADIYQTPRYLVIGTGKKITLECSQTMGHDKMYWYQQDPGMELHLIHYSYGVNSTEKGDLSSESTVSRIRTEHFPLTLESARPSHTSQYLCASYGTGEATYNEQFFGPGTRLTVL.

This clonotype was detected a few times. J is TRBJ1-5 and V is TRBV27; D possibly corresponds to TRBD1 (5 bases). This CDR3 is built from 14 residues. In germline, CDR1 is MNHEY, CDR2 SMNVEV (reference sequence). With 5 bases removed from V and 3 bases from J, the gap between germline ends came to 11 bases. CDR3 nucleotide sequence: TGTGCCAGCAGTCAGAGAGGGACCAATCAGCCCCAGCATTTT. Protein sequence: CASSQRGTNQPQHF.